This is a list of T cell receptor beta chains from one sample in a study of siplizumab effects on memory and regulatory T cells. Clones were sequenced by immunoSEQ multiplex PCR, and TCRdb holds only the in-frame ones, with some missing. The table records about 56,000 clones, around 97% of them present only once. The sequenced material came from naive CD8+ T cells sorted from blood. All receptors derive from a human donor in good health. Both conserved end residues are part of each CDR3. A D gene is named only where the DNA matches it firmly.

V	J	D	DNA	CDR3
TRBV9	TRBJ2-7	TRBD2	TGTGCCATCCCGGTACACGGACTAGCGGGCACCTACGAGCAGTACTTC	CAIPVHGLAGTYEQYF
TRBV2	TRBJ2-5	-	TGTGCCACCACTTTGTCCGGGCAAGAGACCCAGTACTTC	CATTLSGQETQYF
TRBV6-5	TRBJ2-1	TRBD2	TGTGCCAGCAGTTACTCGGCGGGAGGGCCCAATGAGCAGTTCTTC	CASSYSAGGPNEQFF
TRBV5-1	TRBJ2-7	-	TGCGCCAGCAGCTTGGAGGCTCGGATCTACGAGCAGTACTTC	CASSLEARIYEQYF
TRBV13	TRBJ2-7	-	TGTGCCAGCAGCCCTGACGGACAAAACGAGCAGTACTTC	CASSPDGQNEQYF
TRBV4-1	TRBJ1-4	-	TGCGCCAGCAGACCAGATGCGACTAATGAAAAACTGTTTTTT	CASRPDATNEKLFF
TRBV30	TRBJ1-4	-	TGTGCCTGGAGACGGAGCGAAAAACTGTTTTTT	CAWRRSEKLFF
TRBV7-9	TRBJ2-3	-	TGTGCCAGCAGCTATGGCGGGGGCACAGATACGCAGTATTTT	CASSYGGGTDTQYF
TRBV19	TRBJ2-3	TRBD1	TGTGCCAGTAGTGCCGGGACAGGGTTAGGATATACGCAGTATTTT	CASSAGTGLGYTQYF
TRBV10-2	TRBJ1-1	-	TGCGCCAGCAGTGGAGACAGGAACACTGAAGCTTTCTTT	CASSGDRNTEAFF
TRBV30	TRBJ2-4	TRBD2	TGTGCCTGGAGTCCACTAGTGACTAGCGGGAATCTCTTAGCCAAAAACATTCAGTACTTC	CAWSPLVTSGNLLAKNIQYF
TRBV7-3	TRBJ2-3	TRBD2	TGTGCCAGCAGCTCGGGACTAGCGGGAGGGCCTTTGTATTTT	CASSSGLAGGPLYF
TRBV10-1	TRBJ2-7	TRBD1	TGCGCCAGCAGTGACCCGGGACAGGGCTACGAGCAGTACTTC	CASSDPGQGYEQYF
TRBV5-6	TRBJ2-1	-	TGTGCCAGCAGCTTGAAACCGGACAATGAGCAGTTCTTC	CASSLKPDNEQFF
TRBV29-1	TRBJ2-4	TRBD2	TGCAGCGTTGATGGACTAGCGGGAACGGAAACCAAAAACATTCAGTACTTC	CSVDGLAGTETKNIQYF
TRBV6-1	TRBJ1-3	-	TGTGCCAGCAGTGAAAGTTATGGCCTTGGAAACACCATATATTTT	CASSESYGLGNTIYF